This entry concerns a single TCR beta chain. The PCR had 60 Vbeta and 13 Jbeta primers. The assay was immunoSEQ multiplex PCR, and TCRdb's table has in-frame clones only and misses some. This sample carries fewer than 200,000 clones, about 77% of them seen once, and the ten largest clones take approximately 2.5%. This sample stems from a study of cytomegalovirus exposure and HLA in healthy donors. Overall study: Earlier, 150 million to 200 million T cells were analyzed, and 117 million unique TCR beta sequences were found among them. Clustering assigned 81% of the 350 to 450 genotyped donors to the Caucasian-associated ancestry cluster.

Trimming took off 0 bases at V and 4 bases at J, with 6 bases between the two ends. The germline gives CDR1 MNHEY, CDR2 SVGAGI. The CDR3 is 13 residues long. Sequencing was carried out using PBMCs. The chain recombines TRBV6-5 with TRBJ1-2; the D gene is possibly TRBD1 (6 bases). The TCR comes from a man aged 60 to 75 in good health and CMV-seronegative. The CDR3 reads CASSYSRGYGYTF. The CDR3 DNA follows: TGTGCCAGCAGTTACTCCAGGGGCTATGGCTACACCTTC.